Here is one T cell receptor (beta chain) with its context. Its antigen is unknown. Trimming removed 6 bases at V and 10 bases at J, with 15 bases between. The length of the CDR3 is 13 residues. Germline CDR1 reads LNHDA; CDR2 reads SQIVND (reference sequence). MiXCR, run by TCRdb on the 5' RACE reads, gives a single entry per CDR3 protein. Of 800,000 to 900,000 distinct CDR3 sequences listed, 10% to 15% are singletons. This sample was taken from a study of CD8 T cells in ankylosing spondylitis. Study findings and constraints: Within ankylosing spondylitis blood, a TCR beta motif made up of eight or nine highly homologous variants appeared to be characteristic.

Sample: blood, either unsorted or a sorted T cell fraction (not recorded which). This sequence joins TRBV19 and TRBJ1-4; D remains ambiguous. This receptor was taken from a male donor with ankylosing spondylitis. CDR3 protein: CASSRTEPGKLFF. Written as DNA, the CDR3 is TGTGCCAGTAGCAGGACTGAGCCTGGAAAACTGTTTTTT.